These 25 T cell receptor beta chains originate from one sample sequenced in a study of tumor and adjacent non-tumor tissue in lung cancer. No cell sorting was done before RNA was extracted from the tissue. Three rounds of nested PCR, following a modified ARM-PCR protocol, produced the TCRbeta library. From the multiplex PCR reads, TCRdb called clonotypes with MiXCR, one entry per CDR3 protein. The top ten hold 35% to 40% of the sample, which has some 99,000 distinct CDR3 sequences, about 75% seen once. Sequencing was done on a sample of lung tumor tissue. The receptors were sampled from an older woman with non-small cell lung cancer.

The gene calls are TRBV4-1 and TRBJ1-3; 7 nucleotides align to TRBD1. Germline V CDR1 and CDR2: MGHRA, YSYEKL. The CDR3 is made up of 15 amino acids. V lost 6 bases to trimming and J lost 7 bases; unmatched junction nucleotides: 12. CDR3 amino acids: CASRGDSKPVNTIYF. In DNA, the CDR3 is TGCGCCAGCAGAGGGGACAGCAAACCTGTCAACACCATATATTTT.

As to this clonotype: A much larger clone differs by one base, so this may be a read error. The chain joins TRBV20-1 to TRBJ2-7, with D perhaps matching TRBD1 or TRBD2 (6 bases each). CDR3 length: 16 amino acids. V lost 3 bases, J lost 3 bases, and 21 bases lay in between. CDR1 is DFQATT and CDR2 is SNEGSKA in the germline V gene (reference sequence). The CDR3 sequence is CSASEGGRDGHYEQYF. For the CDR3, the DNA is TGCAGTGCTAGTGAAGGGGGGCGGGACGGACACTACGAGCAGTACTTC.

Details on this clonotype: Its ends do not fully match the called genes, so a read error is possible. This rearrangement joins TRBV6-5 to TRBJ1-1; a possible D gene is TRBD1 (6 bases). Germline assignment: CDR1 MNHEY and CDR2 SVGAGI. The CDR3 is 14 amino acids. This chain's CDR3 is CASSYSRGDTETFF. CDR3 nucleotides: TGTGCCAGCAGTTACTCCAGGGGCGACACTGAAACTTTCTTT.

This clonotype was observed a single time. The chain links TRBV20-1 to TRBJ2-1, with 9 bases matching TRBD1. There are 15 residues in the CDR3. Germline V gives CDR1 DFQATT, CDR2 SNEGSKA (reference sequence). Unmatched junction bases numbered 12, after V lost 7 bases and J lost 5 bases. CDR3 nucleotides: TGCAGTGTTTTTACACAGGACAGGGGAAACAATGAGCAGTTCTTC. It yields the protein CSVFTQDRGNNEQFF.

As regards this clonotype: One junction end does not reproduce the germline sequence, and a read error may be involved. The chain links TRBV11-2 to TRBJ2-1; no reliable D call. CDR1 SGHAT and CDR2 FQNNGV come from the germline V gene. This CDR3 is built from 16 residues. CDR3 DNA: TGTGCCATCAGCTTTAATCTACGCGGTCAACAGAATGAGCAATTCTTC. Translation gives CAISFNLRGQQNEQFF.

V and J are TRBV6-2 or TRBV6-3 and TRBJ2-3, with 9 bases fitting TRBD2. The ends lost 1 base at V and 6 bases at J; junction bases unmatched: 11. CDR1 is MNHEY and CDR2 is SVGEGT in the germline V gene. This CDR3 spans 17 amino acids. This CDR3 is CASSYLPLAGEEDTQYF. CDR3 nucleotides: TGTGCCAGCAGTTACTTACCCTTAGCGGGGGAAGAGGATACGCAGTATTTT.

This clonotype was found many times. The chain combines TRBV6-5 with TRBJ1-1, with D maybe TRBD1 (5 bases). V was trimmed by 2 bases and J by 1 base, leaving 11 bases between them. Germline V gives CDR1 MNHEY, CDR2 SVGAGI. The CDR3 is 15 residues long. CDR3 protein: CASSYRGRANTEAFF. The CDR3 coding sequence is TGTGCCAGCAGTTACCGGGGCAGGGCGAACACTGAAGCTTTCTTT.

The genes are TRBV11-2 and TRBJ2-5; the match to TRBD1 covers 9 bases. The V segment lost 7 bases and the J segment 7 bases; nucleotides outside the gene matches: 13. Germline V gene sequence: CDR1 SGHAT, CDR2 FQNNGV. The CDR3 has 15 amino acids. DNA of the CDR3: TGTGCCAGCAATTCGACAGGGACAGGGTGCGGGACCCAGTACTTC. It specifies CASNSTGTGCGTQYF.

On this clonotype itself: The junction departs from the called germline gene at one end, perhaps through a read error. CDR3 bases: TGTACCAGCAGCTTACCGGGACGTACTATTGAAGCTTTCTTT. Its protein product is CTSSLPGRTIEAFF. This chain uses TRBV11-3 with TRBJ1-1; D is possibly TRBD1 (5 bases). The length of the CDR3 is 14 residues. Germline V lookup: CDR1 SGHNT, CDR2 YENEEA.

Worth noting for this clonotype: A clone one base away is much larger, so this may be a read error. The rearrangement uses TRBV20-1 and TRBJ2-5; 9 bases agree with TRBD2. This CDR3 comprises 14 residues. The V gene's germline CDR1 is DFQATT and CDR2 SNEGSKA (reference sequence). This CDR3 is CSAVGLAVQGTQYF. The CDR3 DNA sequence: TGCAGTGCCGTGGGACTAGCAGTCCAAGGGACCCAGTACTTC.

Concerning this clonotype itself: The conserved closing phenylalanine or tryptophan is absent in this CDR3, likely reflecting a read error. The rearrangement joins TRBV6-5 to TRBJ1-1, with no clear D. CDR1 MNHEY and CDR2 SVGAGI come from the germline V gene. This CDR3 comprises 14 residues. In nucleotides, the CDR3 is TGTGCCACCAGATCCCACCGTCAAAACACTGAGGCTTTCATT. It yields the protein CATRSHRQNTEAFI.

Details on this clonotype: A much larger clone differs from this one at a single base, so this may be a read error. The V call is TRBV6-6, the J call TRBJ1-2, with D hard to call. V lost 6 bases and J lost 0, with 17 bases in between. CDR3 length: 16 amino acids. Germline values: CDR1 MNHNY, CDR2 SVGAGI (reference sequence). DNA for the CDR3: TGTGCCAGCAGACCCAAGGGAGCGTCCCCTAACTATGGCTACACCTTC. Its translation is CASRPKGASPNYGYTF.

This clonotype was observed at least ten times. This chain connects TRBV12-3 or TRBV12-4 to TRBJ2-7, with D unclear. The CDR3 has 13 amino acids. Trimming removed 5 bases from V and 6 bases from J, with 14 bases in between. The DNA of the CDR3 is TGTGCCAGCAGTGCCATTACCTGGGGCGAGCAGTACTTC. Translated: CASSAITWGEQYF.

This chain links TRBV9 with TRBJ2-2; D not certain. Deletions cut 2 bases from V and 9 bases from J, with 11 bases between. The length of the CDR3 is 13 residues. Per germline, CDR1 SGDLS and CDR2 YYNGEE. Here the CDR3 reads CASSVDSHRELFF. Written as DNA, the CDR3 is TGTGCCAGCAGCGTCGACTCCCACAGGGAGCTGTTTTTT. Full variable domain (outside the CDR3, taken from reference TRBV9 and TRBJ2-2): DSGVTQTPKHLITATGQRVTLRCSPRSGDLSVYWYQQSLDQGLQFLIQYYNGEERAKGNILERFSAQQFPDLHSELNLSSLELGDSALYFCASSVDSHRELFFGEGSRLTVL.

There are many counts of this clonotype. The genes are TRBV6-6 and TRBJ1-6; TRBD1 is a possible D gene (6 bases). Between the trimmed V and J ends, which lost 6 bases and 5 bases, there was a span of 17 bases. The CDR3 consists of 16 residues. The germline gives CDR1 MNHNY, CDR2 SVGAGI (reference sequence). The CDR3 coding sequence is TGTGCCAGCAGGAATGAAGGGGGGGCTGATAATTCACCCCTCCACTTT. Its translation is CASRNEGGADNSPLHF.

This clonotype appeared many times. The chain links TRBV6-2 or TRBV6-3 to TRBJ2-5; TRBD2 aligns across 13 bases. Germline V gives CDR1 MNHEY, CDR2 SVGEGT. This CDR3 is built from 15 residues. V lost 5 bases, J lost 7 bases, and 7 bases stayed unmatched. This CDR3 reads CASSTLAGGKGTQYF. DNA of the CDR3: TGTGCCAGCAGTACACTAGCGGGAGGGAAAGGGACCCAGTACTTC.

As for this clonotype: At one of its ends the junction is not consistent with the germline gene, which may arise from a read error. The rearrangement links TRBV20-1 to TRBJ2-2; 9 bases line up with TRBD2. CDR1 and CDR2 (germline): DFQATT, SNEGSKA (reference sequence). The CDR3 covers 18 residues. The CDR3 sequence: CSASGGASGASNTGGLFF. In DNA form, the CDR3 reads TGCAGTGCTTCAGGGGGGGCTAGCGGGGCCTCGAACACCGGGGGGCTGTTTTTT.

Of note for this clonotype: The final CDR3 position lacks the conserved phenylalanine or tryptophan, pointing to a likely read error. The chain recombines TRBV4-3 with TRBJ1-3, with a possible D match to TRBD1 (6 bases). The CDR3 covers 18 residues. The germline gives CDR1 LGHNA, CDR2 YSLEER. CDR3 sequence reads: CANSPSLRQEISGNTIYV. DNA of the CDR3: TGCGCCAACAGCCCTTCACTCAGACAGGAGATTTCGGGAAACACCATATATGTT.

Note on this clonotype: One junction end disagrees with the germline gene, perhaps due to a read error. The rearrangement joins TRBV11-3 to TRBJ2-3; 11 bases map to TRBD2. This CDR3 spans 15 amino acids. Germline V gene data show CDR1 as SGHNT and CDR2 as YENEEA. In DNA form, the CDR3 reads TGTACCAGCAGGAATAGCGGGGGGGGCACGGATACGCAGTATTTT. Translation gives CTSRNSGGGTDTQYF. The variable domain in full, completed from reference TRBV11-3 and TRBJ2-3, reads EAGVVQSPRYKIIEKKQPVAFWCNPISGHNTLYWYLQNLGQGPELLIRYENEEAVDDSQLPKDRFSAERLKGVDSTLKIQPAELGDSAVYLCTSRNSGGGTDTQYFGPGTRLTVL.

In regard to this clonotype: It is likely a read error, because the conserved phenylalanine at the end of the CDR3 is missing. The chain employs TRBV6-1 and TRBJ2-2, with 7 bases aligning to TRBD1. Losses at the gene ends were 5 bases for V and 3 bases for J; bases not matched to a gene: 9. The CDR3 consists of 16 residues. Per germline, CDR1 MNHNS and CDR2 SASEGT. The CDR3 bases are TGTGCCAGCAGTCCCCTAGGACAGGTATACACCGGGGAGCTGTTTTTA. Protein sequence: CASSPLGQVYTGELFL.

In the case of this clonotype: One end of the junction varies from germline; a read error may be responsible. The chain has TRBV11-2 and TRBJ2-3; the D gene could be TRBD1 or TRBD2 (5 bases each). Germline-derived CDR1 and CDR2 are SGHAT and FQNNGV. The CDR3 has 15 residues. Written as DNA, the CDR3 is TGTGTCAGCAGTGCCACCGGGACGGTCATAGATACGCAGTATTTT. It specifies CVSSATGTVIDTQYF.

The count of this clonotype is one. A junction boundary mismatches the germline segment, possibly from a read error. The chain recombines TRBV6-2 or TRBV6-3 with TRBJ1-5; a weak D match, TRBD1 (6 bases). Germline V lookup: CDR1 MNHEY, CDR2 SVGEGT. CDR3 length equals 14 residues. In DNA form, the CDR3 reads TGTGCTAGCAGGGGTGGGGGAAAGGGGCAGCCCCAGCATTTT. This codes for CASRGGGKGQPQHF.

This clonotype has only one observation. The CDR3 region is CAWNESDTQYF. The CDR3 nucleotides read TGTGCCTGGAATGAGTCCGATACGCAGTATTTT. The chain uses TRBV30 and TRBJ2-3, with D hard to call. The V gene's germline CDR1 is GTSNPN and CDR2 SVGIG (reference sequence). Trimming took 4 bases from V and 6 from J, leaving 8 bases between them. The CDR3 is made up of 11 amino acids. The full variable domain, its missing parts supplied by reference TRBV30 and TRBJ2-3, is SQTIHQWPATLVQPVGSPLSLECTVEGTSNPNLYWYRQAAGRGLQLLFYSVGIGQISSEVPQNLSASRPQDRQFILSSKKLLLSDSGFYLCAWNESDTQYFGPGTRLTVL.

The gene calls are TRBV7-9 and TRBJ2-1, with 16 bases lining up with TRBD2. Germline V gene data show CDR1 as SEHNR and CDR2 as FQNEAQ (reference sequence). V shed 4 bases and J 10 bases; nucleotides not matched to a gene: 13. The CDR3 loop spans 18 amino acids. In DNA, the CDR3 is TGTGCCAGCAGCTCAGACGGGACTAGCGGGAGGGGCGGAAAGGAGCAGTTCTTC. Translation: CASSSDGTSGRGGKEQFF.

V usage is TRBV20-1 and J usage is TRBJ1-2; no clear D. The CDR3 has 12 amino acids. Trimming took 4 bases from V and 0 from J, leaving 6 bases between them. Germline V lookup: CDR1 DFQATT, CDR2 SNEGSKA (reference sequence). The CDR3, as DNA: TGCAGTGCTAAGAGAACTAACTATGGCTACACCTTC. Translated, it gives CSAKRTNYGYTF.